These T cell receptor beta chains were read from a single sample in a study of vaccination and CD4 T cells after COVID-19. TCRdb processed the PCR reads anew with MiXCR; each CDR3 protein has one entry. This table holds approximately 15,000 distinct CDR3 sequences, roughly half found once. Antigens of these TCRs are unknown. Material for sequencing was CD4+ T cells from blood, cultured in vitro. The receptors derive from a human donor who had recovered from COVID-19. CDR3s include the opening cysteine and the closing phenylalanine or tryptophan. Fields, in order: J gene, D gene, V gene, clone size, CDR3 protein, CDR3 DNA. The D gene is left open where the match is weak. Clone sizes are given selectively: once, few, many, or a class where the clone is expanded.

TRBJ2-7 - TRBV15 few CATSRETGFSYEQYF TGTGCCACCAGCAGAGAAACGGGGTTCTCCTACGAGCAGTACTTC
TRBJ1-2 TRBD1 TRBV6-1 - CASSLQGGGGYTF TGTGCCAGCAGTCTTCAGGGGGGGGGTGGCTACACCTTC
TRBJ1-2 - TRBV6-1 - CASSDGRLYGYTF TGTGCCAGCAGTGATGGGAGGCTGTATGGCTACACCTTC
TRBJ2-5 TRBD2 TRBV6-2/TRBV6-3 few CASSYGTSGDQETQYF TGTGCCAGCAGTTACGGGACTAGCGGCGACCAAGAGACCCAGTACTTC
TRBJ2-2 - TRBV6-1 once CAGRTSRATGELFF TGTGCCGGACGGACCTCGAGGGCCACCGGGGAGCTGTTTTTT
TRBJ2-1 TRBD2 TRBV20-1 - CSARVGGTNNEQFF TGCAGTGCTAGAGTGGGAGGGACTAACAATGAGCAGTTCTTC
TRBJ2-7 - TRBV6-2/TRBV6-3 - CASSPAGAYEQYF TGTGCCAGCAGCCCAGCTGGGGCCTACGAGCAGTACTTC
TRBJ2-7 - TRBV29-1 large CSVVYGTYEQYF TGCAGCGTTGTTTACGGTACCTACGAGCAGTACTTC
TRBJ1-1 TRBD1 TRBV5-4 - CASSGQGGTEAFF TGTGCCAGCAGCGGACAGGGGGGGACTGAAGCTTTCTTT
TRBJ1-5 - TRBV7-2 - CASSSRGGQPQHF TGTGCCAGCAGCTCCCGGGGGGGGCAGCCCCAGCATTTT